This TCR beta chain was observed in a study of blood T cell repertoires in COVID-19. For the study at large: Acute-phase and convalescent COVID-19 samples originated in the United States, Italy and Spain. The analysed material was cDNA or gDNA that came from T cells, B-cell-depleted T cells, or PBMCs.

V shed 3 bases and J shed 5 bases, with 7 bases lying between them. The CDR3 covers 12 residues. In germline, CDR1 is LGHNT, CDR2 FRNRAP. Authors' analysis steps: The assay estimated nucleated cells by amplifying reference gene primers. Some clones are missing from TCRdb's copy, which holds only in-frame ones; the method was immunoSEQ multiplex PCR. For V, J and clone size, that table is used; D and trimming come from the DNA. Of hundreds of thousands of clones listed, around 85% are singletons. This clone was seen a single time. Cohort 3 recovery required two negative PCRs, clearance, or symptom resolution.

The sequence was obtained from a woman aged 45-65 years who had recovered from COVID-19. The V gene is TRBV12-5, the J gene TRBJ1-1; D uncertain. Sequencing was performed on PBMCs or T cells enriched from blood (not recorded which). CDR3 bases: TGTGCTAGTGGTTTCCAACAGACTGAAGCTTTCTTT. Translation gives CASGFQQTEAFF.